The present entry profiles one T cell receptor beta chain with its context. This clone has more than one count but fewer than ten. Its antigen is not yet known. Base qualities are not provided; no much larger clone lies one nucleotide away. Other DNA sequences in the sample encode the same CDR3. These data belong to a study of CD8+ T cells in alopecia areata (dated by TCRdb to 2017 to 2018). The study in broad terms: The treated patients, all with moderate-to-severe alopecia areata, were enrolled in an open-label pilot trial of oral tofacitinib given at 5 to 10 mg twice daily. Tofacitinib was given for 6 to 18 months, followed by 6 months of follow-up off drug to assess delayed response and recurrence. Disease severity in treated patients was measured with the SALT score, which quantifies the percentage of affected scalp surface area. In both human patients and the C3H/HeJ mouse model, the study applied high-throughput TCRbeta sequencing to look at T cell clonal expansion in alopecia areata. Human TCRbeta sequencing covered scalp tissue and sorted CD4+ and CD8+ peripheral blood T cells from patchy and totalis/universalis alopecia areata patients and healthy controls. Biopsies were taken from tofacitinib-treated patients at baseline and at 4 and 24 weeks of treatment, and a later scalp biopsy was taken in several of the tofacitinib-treated patients. Clonality in the scalp was compared among normal scalp (n=4), patchy alopecia areata scalp (n=8), and alopecia totalis/universalis scalp (n=8). RNA was extracted with the PAXgene miRNA kit for fixed scalp, the miRNeasy kit for PBMCs, and the RNeasy kit for mouse skin. TCRbeta CDR3 regions were amplified by immunoSEQ multiplex PCR with 35 Vbeta forward and 13 Jbeta reverse primers. Findings and caveats that apply to the study as a whole: Unlike mouse skin, where gammadelta T cells dominate, normal human skin contains resident alphabeta T cells that get sequenced too, which complicates analysis of the scalp TCR repertoire. Many expanded lesional clones were found to persist in scalp and blood during tofacitinib treatment, and relapse after treatment cessation may be partly explained by this persistence. Tofacitinib significantly lowered scalp clonality and the number of expanded CD8+ clones among the top 100 scalp clones. Compared with normal scalp, lesional scalp had higher clonality and more expanded CD8+ clones, particularly in alopecia totalis/universalis, a pattern that suggests antigenic drive. Because the treated cohort was small and included a single nonresponder, larger studies are needed to assess links between baseline CD8+ expansion and response. Compared with mice, TCR sequences shared between patients were less clear, possibly partly because of HLA diversity across the patient population.

Read against the paper, the sample's treatment or condition label means: oral pan-JAK inhibitor, 5-10 mg twice daily. From alopecia areata patients, peripheral blood was collected along with lesional scalp punch biopsies. PBMCs were isolated by density centrifugation and stained for CD3, CD4 and CD8, after which CD4+ and CD8+ T cells were sorted on a FACSAria. The library was made by the immunoSEQ multiplex PCR assay. RNA was extracted from all samples and reverse transcribed into cDNA, which served as template for TCR sequencing. SuperScript III was used to make first-strand cDNA, primed with a 2:1 mix of oligo-dT and random hexamers. Amplification bias was assessed with a synthetic immune receptor repertoire, and residual bias was removed computationally. Concerning the study's data processing: Raw reads were preprocessed to remove errors, and CDR3 was defined according to IMGT conventions as the region from the conserved cysteine to phenylalanine. To get clonality, Shannon entropy was normalized by log2 of the number of productive unique TCRs and the result was subtracted from 1. CD4 or CD8 identity of scalp clones was inferred by cross-referencing scalp TCRbeta sequences with sorted blood CD4 and CD8 repertoires. As stored in TCRdb, this immuneACCESS dataset retains in-frame rearrangements with V and J assigned. A fraction of the clones does not appear; measured against another copy, unresolved V genes explain less than half of the discrepancy, and the remainder lacks a known reason. V, J and clone size derive from that table, while D and trimming were established from the DNA sequence. This sample is represented by about 210,000 clones; roughly 66% of them were singletons. 1.2% of the sample goes to the ten largest clones.

Per the germline V gene, MGHRA is the CDR1 and YSYEKL is the CDR2. The V end loses 5 bases and the J end loses 7 bases, and a stretch of 11 bases separates them. The CDR3 spans 12 residues, from the cysteine through the phenylalanine. Just the 36-base CDR3 DNA is kept, in frame starting at base 1. The source is a human donor with alopecia areata. This specimen consisted of CD4+ T cells sorted from blood, obtained at week 44, from a patient treated with tofacitinib. This sequence uses TRBV4-1 and TRBJ1-1; TRBD1 is a possible D gene, resting on 6 matching bases. The CDR3 protein: CASSRTAGEAFF. The DNA sequence follows: TGCGCCAGCAGCAGGACAGCGGGTGAAGCTTTCTTT.